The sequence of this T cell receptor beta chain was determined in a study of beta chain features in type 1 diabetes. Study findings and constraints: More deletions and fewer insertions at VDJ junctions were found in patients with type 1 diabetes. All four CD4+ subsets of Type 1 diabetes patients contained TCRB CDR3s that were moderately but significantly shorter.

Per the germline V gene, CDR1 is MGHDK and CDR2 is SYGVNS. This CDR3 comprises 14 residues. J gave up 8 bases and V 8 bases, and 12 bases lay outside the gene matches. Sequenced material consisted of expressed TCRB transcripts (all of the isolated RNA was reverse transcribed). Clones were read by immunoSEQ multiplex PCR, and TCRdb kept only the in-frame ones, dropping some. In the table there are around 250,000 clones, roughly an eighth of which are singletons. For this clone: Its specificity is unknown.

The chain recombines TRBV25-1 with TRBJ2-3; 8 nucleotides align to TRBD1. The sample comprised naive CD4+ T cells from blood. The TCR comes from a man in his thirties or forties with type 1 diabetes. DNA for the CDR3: TGTGCCAGCGTTGCAGGGGGCGAGGCTGCTACGCAGTATTTT. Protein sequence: CASVAGGEAATQYF.